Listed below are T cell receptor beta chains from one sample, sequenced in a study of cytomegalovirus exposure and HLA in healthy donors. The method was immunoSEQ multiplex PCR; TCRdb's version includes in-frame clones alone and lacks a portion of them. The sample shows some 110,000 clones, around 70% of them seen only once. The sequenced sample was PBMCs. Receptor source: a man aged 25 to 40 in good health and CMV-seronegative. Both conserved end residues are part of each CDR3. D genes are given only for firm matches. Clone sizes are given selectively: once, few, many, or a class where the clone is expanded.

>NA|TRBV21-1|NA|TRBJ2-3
TGTGCCAGCAGCAAAGCAAGGGACAGGCGCACAGATACGCAGTATTTT
CASSKARDRRTDTQYF
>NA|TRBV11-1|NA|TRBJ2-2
TGTGCCAGCAGCGCCCAGACTCACCCGTACACCGGGGAGCTGTTTTTT
CASSAQTHPYTGELFF
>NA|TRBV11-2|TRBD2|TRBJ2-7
TGTGCCAGCAGCTTAGGACAGGGAACTAGCGGGAGAAACTACGAGCAGTACTTC
CASSLGQGTSGRNYEQYF
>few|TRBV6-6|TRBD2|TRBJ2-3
TGTGCCAGCAAACGGACTAGCCTCAGCACAGATACGCAGTATTTT
CASKRTSLSTDTQYF
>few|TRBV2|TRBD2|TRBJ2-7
TGTGCCAGCAGTGCGACTAGCGGGAGAACCTACGAGCAGTACTTC
CASSATSGRTYEQYF
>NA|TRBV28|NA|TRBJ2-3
TGTGCCAGCAGTAGCGGGACAGATACGCAGTATTTT
CASSSGTDTQYF
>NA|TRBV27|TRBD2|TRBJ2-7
TGTGCCAGCAGTTCTAGCGGGAGGGTTTACGAGCAGTACTTC
CASSSSGRVYEQYF
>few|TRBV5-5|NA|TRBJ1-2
TGTGCCAGCAGCTTGACGGGGGACTATGGCTACACCTTC
CASSLTGDYGYTF
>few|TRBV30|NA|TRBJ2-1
TGTGCCTGGAGCACCGGGACACAGCAGTTCTTC
CAWSTGTQQFF
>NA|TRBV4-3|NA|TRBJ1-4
TGCGCCAGCAGCCAAGATTCAGTCCCGGTGCGGGAAAAACTGTTTTTT
CASSQDSVPVREKLFF
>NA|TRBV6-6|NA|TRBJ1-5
TGTGCCAGCAGTTCACAACCCCAGTATAGCAATCAGCCCCAGCATTTT
CASSSQPQYSNQPQHF
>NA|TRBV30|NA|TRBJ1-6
TGTGCCTGGAGTGGCGGAAATTCACCCCTCCACTTT
CAWSGGNSPLHF
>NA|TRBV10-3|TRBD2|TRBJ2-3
TGTGCCATCAGTGACGGACTAGCGGGAGGTGGGACAGATACGCAGTATTTT
CAISDGLAGGGTDTQYF
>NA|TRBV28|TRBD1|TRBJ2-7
TGTGCCAGCAGTTCAAAGACCCAAAGGACAGGGCGCTTC
CASSSKTQRTGRF
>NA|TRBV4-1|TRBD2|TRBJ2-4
TGCGCCAGCAGCCCTGGACTAGCGGCATCGCCCCGGGTCAAAAACATTCAGTACTTC
CASSPGLAASPRVKNIQYF
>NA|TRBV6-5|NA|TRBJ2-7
TGTGCCAGCAGTTACAAGGACAGCACTTACGAGCAGTACTTC
CASSYKDSTYEQYF
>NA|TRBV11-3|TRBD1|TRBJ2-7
TGTGCCAGCAGCCGCGACAGGGGTTTCACCTACGAGCAGTACTTC
CASSRDRGFTYEQYF
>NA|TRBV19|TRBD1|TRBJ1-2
TGTGCCAGTAGTTCCCGAGGGGGCGGGCTGAACTATGGCTACACCTTC
CASSSRGGGLNYGYTF
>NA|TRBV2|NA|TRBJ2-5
TGTGCCAGCAGTGATAGGGGCGGCGGAGAGACCCAGTACTTC
CASSDRGGGETQYF
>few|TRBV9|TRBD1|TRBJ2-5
TGTGCCAGCAGCTTAGGGACAGGGAAAGAGACCCAGTACTTC
CASSLGTGKETQYF
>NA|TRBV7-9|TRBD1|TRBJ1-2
TGTGCCAGCAGCGTAACTAGGACAGGTGGTACAAGTAGGGGCTACACCTTC
CASSVTRTGGTSRGYTF
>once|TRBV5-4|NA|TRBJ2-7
TGTGCCAGCAGCTTGGGAGGGATCTTCTCCTACGAGCAGTACTTC
CASSLGGIFSYEQYF
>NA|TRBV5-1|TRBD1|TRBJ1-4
TGCGCCAGCAGCTTGACAGGGGCAACTAATGAAAAACTGTTTTTT
CASSLTGATNEKLFF
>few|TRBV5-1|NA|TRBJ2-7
TGCGCCAGCAGCCCCAGGGACACCCAGGACTACGAGCAGTACTTC
CASSPRDTQDYEQYF
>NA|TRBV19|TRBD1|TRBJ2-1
TGTGCCAGTAGTCAGAGGACAGGGGGGTACAATGAGCAGTTCTTC
CASSQRTGGYNEQFF
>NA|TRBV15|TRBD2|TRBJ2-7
TGTGCCACCAGCAGAGATTGGGGGGGTTACGAGCAGTACTTC
CATSRDWGGYEQYF
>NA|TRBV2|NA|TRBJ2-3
TGTGCCAGCACACGCGAGAGAGGGCCAGATACGCAGTATTTT
CASTRERGPDTQYF
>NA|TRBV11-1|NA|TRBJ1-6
TGTGCCAGCAGCTTTAATGTGGACACCTCACCCCTCCACTTT
CASSFNVDTSPLHF
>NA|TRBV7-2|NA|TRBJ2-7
TGTGCCAGCAGCTTCTTACCGACAGACACCTACGAGCAGTACTTC
CASSFLPTDTYEQYF
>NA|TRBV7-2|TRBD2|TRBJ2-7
TGTGCCAGCAGTCAGTCGAGGACTAGCAGCATCTACGAGCAGTACTTC
CASSQSRTSSIYEQYF
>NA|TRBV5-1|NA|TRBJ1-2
TGCGCCAGCAGCGAGGGATTTTATGGCTACACCTTC
CASSEGFYGYTF
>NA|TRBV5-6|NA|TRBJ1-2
TGTGCCAGCAGCTCCCGGACAGCCTTAGATCCCTCCACCTTC
CASSSRTALDPSTF
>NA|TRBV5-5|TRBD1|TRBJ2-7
TGTGCCAGCAGCTTGTACAGGACAGGGGCAACCTACGAGCAGTACTTC
CASSLYRTGATYEQYF
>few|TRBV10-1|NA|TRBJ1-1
TGCGCCAGCAGTGGACACCGTTTCGGGGACACTGAAGCTTTCTTT
CASSGHRFGDTEAFF
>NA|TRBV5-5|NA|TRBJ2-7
TGTGCCAGCACCCTCGCACTGAACTCCTACGAGCAGTACTTC
CASTLALNSYEQYF
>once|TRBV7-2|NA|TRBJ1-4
TGTGCCAGCAGCTTGCAAACCGGGACTAATGAAAAACTGTTTTTT
CASSLQTGTNEKLFF
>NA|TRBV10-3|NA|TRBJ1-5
TGTGCCACCGCGGGGGCGCAGGGTCAGCCCCAGCATTTT
CATAGAQGQPQHF
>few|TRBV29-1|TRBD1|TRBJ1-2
TGCAGCGTTGAAGAGCTGGACAGGGCAAACCTCTATGGCTACACCTTC
CSVEELDRANLYGYTF
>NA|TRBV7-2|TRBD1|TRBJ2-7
TGTGCCAGCAGCTTACCTCCGGGACAGGGGAACGAGCAGTACTTC
CASSLPPGQGNEQYF
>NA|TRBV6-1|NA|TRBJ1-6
TGTGCCAGCAGTGAGTCAAATTCACCCCTCCACTTT
CASSESNSPLHF
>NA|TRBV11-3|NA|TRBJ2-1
TGTGCCAGCAGCTTACAGGGACTCTTGGATGAGCAGTTCTTC
CASSLQGLLDEQFF
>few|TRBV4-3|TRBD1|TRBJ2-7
TGCGCCAGCAGCCAACTAGGACAGGGGGATTTCGGGCAGTACTTC
CASSQLGQGDFGQYF
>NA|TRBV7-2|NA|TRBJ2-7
TGTGCCAGCAGCCCCCTGAGGGACTGGGAAAAGATCGACGAGCAGTACTTC
CASSPLRDWEKIDEQYF
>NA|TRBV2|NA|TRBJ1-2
TGTGCCAGCAGTGCCCTCCAGGGCAACTATGGCTACACCTTC
CASSALQGNYGYTF
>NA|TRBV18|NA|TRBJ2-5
TGTGCCAGCTCACCGATAGCCAGCCAAGAGACCCAGTACTTC
CASSPIASQETQYF
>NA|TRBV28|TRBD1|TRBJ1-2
TGTGCCAGCAGTTCCAACAGACGACAGGGGCGATCCTTC
CASSSNRRQGRSF
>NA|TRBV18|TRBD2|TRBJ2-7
TGTGCCAGCTCACCACCTTCGGTCGGGGGGGGCGAGCAGTACTTC
CASSPPSVGGGEQYF
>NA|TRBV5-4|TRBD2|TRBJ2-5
TGTGCCAGCAGCTTACCGGGAGGGGGCCAAGAGACCCAGTACTTC
CASSLPGGGQETQYF
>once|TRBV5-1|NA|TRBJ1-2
TGCGCCAGCAGCTTTGAAGGGGGACCCTATGGCTACACCTTC
CASSFEGGPYGYTF
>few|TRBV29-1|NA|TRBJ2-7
TGCAGCGTTGTGCGGGACGTCTCCTACGAGCAGTACTTC
CSVVRDVSYEQYF
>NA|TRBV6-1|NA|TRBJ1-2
TGTGCCCCGGGGGTGATGTATGGCTACACCTTC
CAPGVMYGYTF
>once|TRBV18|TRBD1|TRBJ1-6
TGTGCCAGCTCACCGGGACAGATCGATTCACCCCTCCACTTT
CASSPGQIDSPLHF
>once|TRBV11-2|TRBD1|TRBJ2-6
TGTGCCAGCAGCGCCATACAGGGGCAAGGGGCCAACGTCCTGACTTTC
CASSAIQGQGANVLTF